This T cell receptor beta chain was captured by sequencing in a study of early stage breast cancer tumors. Overall study context: Of approximately 16 invasive breast tumors, approximately 11 were hormone receptor-positive, HER2-negative. General study findings and limits: Functional markers like CD4, CD8 and FOXP3 were missed in bulk sequencing. Compared with adjacent normal breast tissue, tumors showed 2 to 2.5-fold greater T cell density and higher clonality.

Libraries were prepared by immunoSEQ multiplex PCR; TCRdb keeps only in-frame clonotypes and omits some of them. The table records about 14,000 clones, about four fifths of them present only once. Sufficient DNA from normal breast often required roughly 95-320 mg tissue. A remark on this clone: The target antigen is unknown.

The CDR3 spans 16 residues. Germline CDR1 LNHDA, CDR2 SQIVND (reference sequence). Trimming took 3 bases from V and 0 from J, leaving 13 bases between them. Sequencing used normal breast tissue next to the tumor. V gene TRBV19 combines with J gene TRBJ2-3; D remains ambiguous. This clonotype originated in a person aged 30-39 years with breast cancer. The chain's CDR3 is CASSIGPAPSTDTQYF. The CDR3, as DNA: TGTGCCAGTAGTATTGGGCCAGCCCCTAGCACAGATACGCAGTATTTT.